This T cell receptor beta chain was found in a study of T cell responses to AZD1222 COVID-19 vaccine. Overall study findings and caveats: Spike-spanning, vaccine-associated CD4 TCRs were dominant at 160-218 and 743-854. The peak T cell response came first, and repertoires were sampled only after it.

Produced via immunoSEQ multiplex PCR; TCRdb's table is partial and in-frame only. In the table there are tens of thousands of clones, approximately 89% of which are singletons. Germline V gives CDR1 LGHDT, CDR2 YNNKEL (reference sequence). This CDR3 has 13 residues. The V segment lost 1 base and the J segment 9 bases; nucleotides outside the gene matches: 4. Comment on this clone: No antigen is known for it.

The genes are TRBV3-1 (or the pseudogene TRBV3-2) and TRBJ2-5; 8 nucleotides line up with TRBD2. The sample here was peripheral blood, taken on day 0 of MenACWY control vaccination. The sequence derives from an adult in good health. In DNA, the CDR3 is TGTGCCAGCAGCCAAGGAGGCGGGGGGTCCCAGTACTTC. Translated: CASSQGGGGSQYF.